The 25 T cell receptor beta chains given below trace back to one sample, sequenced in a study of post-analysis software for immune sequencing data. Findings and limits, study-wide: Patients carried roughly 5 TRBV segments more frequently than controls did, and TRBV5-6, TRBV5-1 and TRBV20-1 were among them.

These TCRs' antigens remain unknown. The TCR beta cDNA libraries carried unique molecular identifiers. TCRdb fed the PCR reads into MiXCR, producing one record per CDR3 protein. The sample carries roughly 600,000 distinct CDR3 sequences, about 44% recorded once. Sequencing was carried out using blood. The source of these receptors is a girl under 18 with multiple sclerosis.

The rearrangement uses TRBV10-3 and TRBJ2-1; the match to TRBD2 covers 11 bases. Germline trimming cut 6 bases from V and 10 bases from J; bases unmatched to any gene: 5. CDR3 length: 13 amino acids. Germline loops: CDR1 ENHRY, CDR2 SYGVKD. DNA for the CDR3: TGTGCCATCAGCCGACTAGCGGGACGAGAGCAGTTCTTC. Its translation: CAISRLAGREQFF.

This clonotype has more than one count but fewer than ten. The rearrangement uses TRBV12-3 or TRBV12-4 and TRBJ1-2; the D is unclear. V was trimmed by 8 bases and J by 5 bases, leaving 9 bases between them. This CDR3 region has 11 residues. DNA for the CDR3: TGTGCCAGCCGTCACGTATATGGCTACACCTTC. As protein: CASRHVYGYTF.

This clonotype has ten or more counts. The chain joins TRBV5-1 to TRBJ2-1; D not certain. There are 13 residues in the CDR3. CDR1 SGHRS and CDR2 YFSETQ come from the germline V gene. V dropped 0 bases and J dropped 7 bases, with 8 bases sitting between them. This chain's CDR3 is CASSLDGWNEQFF. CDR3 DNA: TGCGCCAGCAGCTTGGATGGTTGGAATGAGCAGTTCTTC.

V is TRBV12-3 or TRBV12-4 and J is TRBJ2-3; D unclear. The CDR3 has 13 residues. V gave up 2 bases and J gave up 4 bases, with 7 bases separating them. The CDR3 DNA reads TGTGCCAGCAGTTTATGGATCGCAGATACGCAGTATTTT. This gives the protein CASSLWIADTQYF.

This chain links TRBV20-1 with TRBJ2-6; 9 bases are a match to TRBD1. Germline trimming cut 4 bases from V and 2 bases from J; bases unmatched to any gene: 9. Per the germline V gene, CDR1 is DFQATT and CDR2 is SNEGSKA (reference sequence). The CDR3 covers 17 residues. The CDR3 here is CSAKGTGRNPGANVLTF. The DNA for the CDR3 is TGCAGTGCTAAAGGGACAGGGAGAAATCCTGGGGCCAACGTCCTGACTTTC.

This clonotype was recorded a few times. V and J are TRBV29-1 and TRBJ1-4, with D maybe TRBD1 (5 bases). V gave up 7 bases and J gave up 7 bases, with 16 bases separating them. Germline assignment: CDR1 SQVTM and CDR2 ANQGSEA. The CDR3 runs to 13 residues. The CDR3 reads CSAGPAGSEKLFF. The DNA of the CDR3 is TGCAGCGCAGGGCCGGCAGGGAGTGAAAAACTGTTTTTT.

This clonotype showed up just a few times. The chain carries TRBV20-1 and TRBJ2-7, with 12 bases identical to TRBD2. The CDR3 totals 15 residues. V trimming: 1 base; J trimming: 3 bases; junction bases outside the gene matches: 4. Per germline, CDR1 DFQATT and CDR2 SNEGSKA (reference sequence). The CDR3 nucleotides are TGCAGTGCTAGAGGGACTAGCGGGAATAACTACGAGCAGTACTTC. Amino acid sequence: CSARGTSGNNYEQYF.

The CDR3 nucleotides read TGCGCCAGCAGCAGGCCCGCCGGGACAGATGTCTATGGCTACACCTTC. It yields the protein CASSRPAGTDVYGYTF. This sequence joins TRBV5-1 and TRBJ1-2; 7 nucleotides agree with TRBD1. V was clipped by 4 bases and J by 4 bases; unmatched bases: 13. The CDR3 consists of 16 residues. CDR1 is SGHRS and CDR2 is YFSETQ in the germline V gene.

The CDR3 DNA reads TGTGCCAGCAGCTTGGGTGGGACAGGGGATCAGCCCCAGCATTTT. It translates to CASSLGGTGDQPQHF. The chain uses TRBV5-5 and TRBJ1-5; TRBD1 matches 10 bases. The CDR3 contains 15 residues. Unmatched junction bases numbered 2, after V lost 0 bases and J lost 5 bases. CDR1 is SGHKS and CDR2 is YYEKEE in the germline V gene (reference sequence).

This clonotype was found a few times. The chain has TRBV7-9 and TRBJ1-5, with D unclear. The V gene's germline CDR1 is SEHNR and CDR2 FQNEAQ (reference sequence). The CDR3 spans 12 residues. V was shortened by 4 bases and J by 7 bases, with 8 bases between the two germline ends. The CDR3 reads CASSSTPQPQHF. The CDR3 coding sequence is TGTGCCAGCAGCTCCACCCCCCAGCCCCAGCATTTT.

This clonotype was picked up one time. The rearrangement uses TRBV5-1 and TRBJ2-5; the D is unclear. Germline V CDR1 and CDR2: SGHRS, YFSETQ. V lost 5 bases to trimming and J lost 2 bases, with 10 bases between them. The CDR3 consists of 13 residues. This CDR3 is CASSPRFQETQYF. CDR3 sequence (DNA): TGCGCCAGCAGTCCGCGATTTCAAGAGACCCAGTACTTC.

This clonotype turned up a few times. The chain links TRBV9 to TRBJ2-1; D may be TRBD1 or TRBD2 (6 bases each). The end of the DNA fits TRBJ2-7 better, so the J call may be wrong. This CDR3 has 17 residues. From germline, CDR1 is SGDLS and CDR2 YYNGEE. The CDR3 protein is CASSVAGGTSSYNEQYF. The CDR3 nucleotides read TGTGCCAGCAGCGTAGCAGGAGGGACAAGCTCCTACAATGAGCAGTACTTC.

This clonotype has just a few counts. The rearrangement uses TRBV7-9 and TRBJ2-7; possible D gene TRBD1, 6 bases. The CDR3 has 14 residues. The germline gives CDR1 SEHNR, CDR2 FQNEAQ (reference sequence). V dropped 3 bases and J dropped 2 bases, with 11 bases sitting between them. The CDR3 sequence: CASSLGDITYEQYF. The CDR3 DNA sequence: TGTGCCAGCAGCTTGGGGGACATCACCTACGAGCAGTACTTC.

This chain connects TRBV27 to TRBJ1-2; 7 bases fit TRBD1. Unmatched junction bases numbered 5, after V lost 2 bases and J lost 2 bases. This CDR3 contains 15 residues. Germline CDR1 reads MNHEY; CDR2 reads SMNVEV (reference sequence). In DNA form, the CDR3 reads TGTGCCAGCAGTTTAACCGGGACAGTAAACTATGGCTACACCTTC. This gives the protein CASSLTGTVNYGYTF.

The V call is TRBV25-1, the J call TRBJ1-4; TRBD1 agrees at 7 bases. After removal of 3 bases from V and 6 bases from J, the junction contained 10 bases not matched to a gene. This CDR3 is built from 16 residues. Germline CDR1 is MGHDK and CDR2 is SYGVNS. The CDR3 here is CASSDVLGGADEKLFF. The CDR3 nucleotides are TGTGCCAGCAGTGACGTTCTAGGGGGCGCGGATGAAAAACTGTTTTTT.

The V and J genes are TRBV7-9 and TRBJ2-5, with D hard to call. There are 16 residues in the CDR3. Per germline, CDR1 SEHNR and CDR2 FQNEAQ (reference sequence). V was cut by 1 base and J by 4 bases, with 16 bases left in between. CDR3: CASSLGETRDGETQYF. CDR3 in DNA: TGTGCCAGCAGCTTAGGCGAGACAAGGGATGGAGAGACCCAGTACTTC.

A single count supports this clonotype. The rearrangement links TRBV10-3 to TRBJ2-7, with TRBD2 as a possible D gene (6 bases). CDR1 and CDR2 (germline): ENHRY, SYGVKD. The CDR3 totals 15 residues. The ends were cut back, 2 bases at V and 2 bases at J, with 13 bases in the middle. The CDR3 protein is CAISEGGLKTYEQYF. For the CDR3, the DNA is TGTGCCATCAGTGAGGGGGGACTGAAAACCTACGAGCAGTACTTC.

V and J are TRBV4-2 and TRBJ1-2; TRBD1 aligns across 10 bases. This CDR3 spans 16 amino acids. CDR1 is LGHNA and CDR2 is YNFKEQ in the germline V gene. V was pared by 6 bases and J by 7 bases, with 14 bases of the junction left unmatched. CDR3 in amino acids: CASRLDTTGGFSGYTF. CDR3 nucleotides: TGTGCCAGCAGACTTGATACGACAGGGGGCTTTTCTGGCTACACCTTC.

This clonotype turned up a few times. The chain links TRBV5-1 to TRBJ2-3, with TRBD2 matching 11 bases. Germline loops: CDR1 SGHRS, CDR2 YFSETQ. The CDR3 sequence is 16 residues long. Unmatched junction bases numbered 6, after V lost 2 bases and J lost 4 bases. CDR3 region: CASSFSLAGGADTQYF. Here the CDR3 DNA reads TGCGCCAGCAGCTTCTCCTTAGCGGGAGGGGCAGATACGCAGTATTTT. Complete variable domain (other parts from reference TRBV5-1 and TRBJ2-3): KAGVTQTPRYLIKTRGQQVTLSCSPISGHRSVSWYQQTPGQGLQFLFEYFSETQRNKGNFPGRFSGRQFSNSRSEMNVSTLELGDSALYLCASSFSLAGGADTQYFGPGTRLTVL.

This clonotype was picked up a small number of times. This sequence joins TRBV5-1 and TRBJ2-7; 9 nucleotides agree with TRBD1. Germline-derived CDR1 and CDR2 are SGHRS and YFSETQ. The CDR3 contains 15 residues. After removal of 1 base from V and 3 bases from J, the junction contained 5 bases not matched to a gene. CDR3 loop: CASSLPGQGGYEQYF. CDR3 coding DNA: TGCGCCAGCAGCTTGCCGGGACAGGGAGGCTACGAGCAGTACTTC.

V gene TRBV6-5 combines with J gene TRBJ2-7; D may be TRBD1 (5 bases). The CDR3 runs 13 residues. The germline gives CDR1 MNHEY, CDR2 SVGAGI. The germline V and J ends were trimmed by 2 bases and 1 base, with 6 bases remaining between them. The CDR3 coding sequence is TGTGCCAGCAGTTACAGGGGATCCTACGAGCAGTACTTC. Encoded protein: CASSYRGSYEQYF.

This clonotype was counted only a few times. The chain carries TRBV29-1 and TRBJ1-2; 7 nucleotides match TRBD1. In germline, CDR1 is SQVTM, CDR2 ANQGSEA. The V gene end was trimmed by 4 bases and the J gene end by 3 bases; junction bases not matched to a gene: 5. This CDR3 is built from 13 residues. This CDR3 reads CSVGQGGYYGYTF. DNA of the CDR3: TGCAGCGTTGGACAGGGCGGCTACTATGGCTACACCTTC.

The CDR3: CASSQQGNYGYTF. CDR3 nucleotide sequence: TGTGCCAGCAGCCAACAGGGGAACTATGGCTACACCTTC. V gene TRBV12-3 or TRBV12-4 combines with J gene TRBJ1-2, with 7 nucleotides matching TRBD1. The CDR3 consists of 13 residues. V lost 6 bases, J lost 2 bases, and 3 bases stayed unmatched.

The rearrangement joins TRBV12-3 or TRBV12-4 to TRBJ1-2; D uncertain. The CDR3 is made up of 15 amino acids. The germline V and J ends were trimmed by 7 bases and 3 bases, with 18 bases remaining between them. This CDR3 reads CASTNRHDSHYGYTF. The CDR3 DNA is TGTGCCAGCACGAACAGACACGACTCTCACTATGGCTACACCTTC.

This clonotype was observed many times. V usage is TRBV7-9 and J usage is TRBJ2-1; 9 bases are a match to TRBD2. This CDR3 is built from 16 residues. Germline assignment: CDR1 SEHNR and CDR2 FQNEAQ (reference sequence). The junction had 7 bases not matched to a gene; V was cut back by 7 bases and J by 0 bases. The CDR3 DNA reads TGTGCCAGCACCTCGACTAGCGGATTCTCCTACAATGAGCAGTTCTTC. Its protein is CASTSTSGFSYNEQFF.